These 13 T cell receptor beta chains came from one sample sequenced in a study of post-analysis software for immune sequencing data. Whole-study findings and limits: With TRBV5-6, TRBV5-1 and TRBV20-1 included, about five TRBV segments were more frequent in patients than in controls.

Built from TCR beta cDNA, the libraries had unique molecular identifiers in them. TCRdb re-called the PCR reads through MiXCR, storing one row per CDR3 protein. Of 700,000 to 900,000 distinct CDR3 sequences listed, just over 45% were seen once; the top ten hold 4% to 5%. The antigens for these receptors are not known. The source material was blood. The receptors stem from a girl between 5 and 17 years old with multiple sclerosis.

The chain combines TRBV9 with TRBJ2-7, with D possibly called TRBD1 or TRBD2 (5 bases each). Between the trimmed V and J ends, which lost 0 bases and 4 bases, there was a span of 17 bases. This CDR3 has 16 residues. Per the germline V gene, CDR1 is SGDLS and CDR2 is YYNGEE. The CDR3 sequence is CASSVGTGPPLYEQYF. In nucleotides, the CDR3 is TGTGCCAGCAGCGTAGGGACGGGGCCTCCTTTGTACGAGCAGTACTTC.

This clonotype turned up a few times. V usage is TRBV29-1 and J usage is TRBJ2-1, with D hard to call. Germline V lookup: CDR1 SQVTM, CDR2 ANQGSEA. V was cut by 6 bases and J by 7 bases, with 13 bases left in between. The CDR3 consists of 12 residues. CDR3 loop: CSVAGLGNEQFF. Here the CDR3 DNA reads TGCAGCGTGGCCGGGTTGGGGAATGAGCAGTTCTTC.

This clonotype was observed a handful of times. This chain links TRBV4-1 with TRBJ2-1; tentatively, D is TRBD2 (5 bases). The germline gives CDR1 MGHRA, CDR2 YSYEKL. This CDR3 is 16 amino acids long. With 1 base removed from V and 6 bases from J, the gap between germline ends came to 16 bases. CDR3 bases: TGCGCCAGCAGCCAAGGGCTCGGGAACATTGCCAATGAGCAGTTCTTC. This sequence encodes CASSQGLGNIANEQFF.

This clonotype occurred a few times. The CDR3 region is CASRRTSGLPYEQYF. As DNA, the CDR3 is TGTGCCAGCAGACGGACTAGCGGATTACCCTACGAGCAGTACTTC. V is TRBV27 and J is TRBJ2-7; 10 bases agree with TRBD2. The CDR3 is 15 amino acids. Germline V gene sequence: CDR1 MNHEY, CDR2 SMNVEV (reference sequence). The V and J ends lost 6 bases and 2 bases, in that order; junction bases with no gene match: 7.

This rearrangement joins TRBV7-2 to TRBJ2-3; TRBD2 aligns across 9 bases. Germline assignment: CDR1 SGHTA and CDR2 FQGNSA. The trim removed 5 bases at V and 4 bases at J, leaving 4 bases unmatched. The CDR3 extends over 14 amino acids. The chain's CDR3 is CASSTWTSADTQYF. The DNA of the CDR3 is TGTGCCAGCAGCACCTGGACTAGCGCAGATACGCAGTATTTT. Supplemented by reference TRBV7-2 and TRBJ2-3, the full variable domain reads GAGVSQSPSNKVTEKGKDVELRCDPISGHTALYWYRQSLGQGLEFLIYFQGNSAPDKSGLPSDRFSAERTGGSVSTLTIQRTQQEDSAVYLCASSTWTSADTQYFGPGTRLTVL.

The CDR3 DNA reads as TGTGCCAGCAGCTTAGATTTGGGGGCCCTAAGCCCCTACGAGCAGTACTTC. Its translation is CASSLDLGALSPYEQYF. The J gene is TRBJ2-7, the V gene TRBV11-2; D might be TRBD1 (6 bases). This CDR3 has 17 amino acids. Trimming shortened V by 0 bases and J by 2 bases, and 17 bases separated the two germline ends. Germline CDR1 is SGHAT and CDR2 is FQNNGV.

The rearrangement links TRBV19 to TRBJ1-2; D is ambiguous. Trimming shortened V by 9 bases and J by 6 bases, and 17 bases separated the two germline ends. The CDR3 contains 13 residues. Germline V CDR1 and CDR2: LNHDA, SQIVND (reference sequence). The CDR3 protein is CASTLSDGDGYTF. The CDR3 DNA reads TGTGCCAGCACCCTGTCGGACGGGGATGGCTACACCTTC.

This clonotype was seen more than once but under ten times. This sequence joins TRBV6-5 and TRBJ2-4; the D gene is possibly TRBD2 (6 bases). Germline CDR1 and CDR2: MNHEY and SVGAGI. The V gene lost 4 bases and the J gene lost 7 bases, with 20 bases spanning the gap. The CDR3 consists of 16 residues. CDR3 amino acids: CASSFSPGAAVNIQYF. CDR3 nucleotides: TGTGCCAGCAGTTTTTCGCCGGGAGCGGCCGTTAACATTCAGTACTTC.

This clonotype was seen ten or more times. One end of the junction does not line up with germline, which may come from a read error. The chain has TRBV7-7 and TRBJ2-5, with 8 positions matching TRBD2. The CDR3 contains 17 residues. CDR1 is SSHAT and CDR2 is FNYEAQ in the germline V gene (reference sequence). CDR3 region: CASSLAPSGSIGGTQYF. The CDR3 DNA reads TGTGCTAGCAGCTTAGCGCCGAGCGGGAGTATCGGCGGGACCCAGTACTTC.

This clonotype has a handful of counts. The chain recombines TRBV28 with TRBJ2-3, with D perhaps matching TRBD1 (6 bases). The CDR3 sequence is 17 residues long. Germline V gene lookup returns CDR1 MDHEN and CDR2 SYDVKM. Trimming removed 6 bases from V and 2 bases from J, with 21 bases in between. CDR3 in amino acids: CASSRRWDTLNTDTQYF. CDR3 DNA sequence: TGTGCCAGCAGCCGAAGATGGGACACTCTTAACACAGATACGCAGTATTTT.

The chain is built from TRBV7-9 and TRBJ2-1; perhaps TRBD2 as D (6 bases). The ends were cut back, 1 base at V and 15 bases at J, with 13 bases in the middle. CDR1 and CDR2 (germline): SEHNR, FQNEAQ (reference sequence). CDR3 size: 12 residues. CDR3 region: CASSLGSAGGFF. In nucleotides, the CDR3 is TGTGCCAGCAGCTTAGGTTCGGCCGGGGGGTTCTTC.

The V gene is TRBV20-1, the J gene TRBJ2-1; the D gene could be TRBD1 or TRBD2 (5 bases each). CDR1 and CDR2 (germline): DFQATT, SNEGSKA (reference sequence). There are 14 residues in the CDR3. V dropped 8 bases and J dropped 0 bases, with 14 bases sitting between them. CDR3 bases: TGCAGTCCCCGGGACGATCACTCCTACAATGAGCAGTTCTTC. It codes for CSPRDDHSYNEQFF.

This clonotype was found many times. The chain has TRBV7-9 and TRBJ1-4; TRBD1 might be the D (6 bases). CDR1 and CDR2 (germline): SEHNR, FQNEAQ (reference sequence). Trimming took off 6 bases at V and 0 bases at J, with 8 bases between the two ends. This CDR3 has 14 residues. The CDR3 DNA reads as TGTGCCAGCAGTCCAGGGGCAACTAATGAAAAACTGTTTTTT. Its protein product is CASSPGATNEKLFF. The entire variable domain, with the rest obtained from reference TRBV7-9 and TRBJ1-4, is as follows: DTGVSQNPRHKITKRGQNVTFRCDPISEHNRLYWYRQTLGQGPEFLTYFQNEAQLEKSRLLSDRFSAERPKGSFSTLEIQRTEQGDSAMYLCASSPGATNEKLFFGSGTQLSVL.